The rows below give T cell receptor beta chains drawn from one sample of a study of CXCR3-negative and CXCR3-positive naive CD8 T cells. With the 5' RACE reads reprocessed, TCRdb shows one record per CDR3 protein and no DNA. The sample totals about 57,000 distinct CDR3 sequences; its top ten clones hold about 0.57%. Specimen: naive CXCR3+ CD8+ T cells from blood. Receptors originate from a human donor in good health. Some clones in this sample may be carry-over from other donors' samples. CDR3s include the opening cysteine and the closing phenylalanine or tryptophan.

>TRBV21-1|TRBJ2-1
CASSTWTGPGQFF
>TRBV6-6|TRBJ1-2
CASSVLGQYRYGYTF
>TRBV12-3/TRBV12-4|TRBJ2-7
CASSLNNVHEQYF
>TRBV11-2|TRBJ2-1
CASSETSGGDEQFF
>TRBV15|TRBJ2-5
CATSRDSDIGTETTQYF
>TRBV29-1|TRBJ2-2
CSVAGTASTGELFF
>TRBV29-1|TRBJ1-2
CSVEWDRGPAMSYTF
>TRBV29-1|TRBJ1-1
CSVDEGGGNTEAFF
>TRBV5-1|TRBJ1-1
CASSLGTDGGTEAFF
>TRBV4-3|TRBJ2-7
CASSQDPIGEGEQYF
>TRBV20-1|TRBJ2-7
CSALRLAGGLYEQYF
>TRBV14|TRBJ1-4
CASSQESDRAGEKLFF
>TRBV12-3/TRBV12-4|TRBJ2-2
CASTLSTGELFF
>TRBV4-3|TRBJ2-1
CASSQGFSGYNEQFF
>TRBV28|TRBJ2-1
CASRHKGRGEQFF
>TRBV5-6|TRBJ1-1
CASSLDRGMNTEAFF
>TRBV7-9|TRBJ2-2
CASSPEGASTGELFF
>TRBV4-3|TRBJ2-1
CASSASYAGGDNEQFF
>TRBV29-1|TRBJ1-1
CSVEDRSAEAPVEAFF
>TRBV29-1|TRBJ1-2
CSVESGSGYTF
>TRBV6-2/TRBV6-3|TRBJ2-6
CASSRTDYSVANVLTF
>TRBV12-3/TRBV12-4|TRBJ2-3
CASSFGPPDTQYF
>TRBV6-6|TRBJ1-5
CASSYENQPQHF
>TRBV7-9|TRBJ1-1
CASSFPTLTTYTEAFF
>TRBV10-3|TRBJ1-1
CAISESHGNTEAFF
>TRBV12-3/TRBV12-4|TRBJ2-2
CAGVRLATSTGELFF
>TRBV12-3/TRBV12-4|TRBJ1-4
CASSPGDPNEKLFF
>TRBV29-1|TRBJ1-2
CSVEPTQIYGYTF
>TRBV6-5|TRBJ2-7
CASTADRAQGEQYF